A single sample is the source of the 19 T cell receptor beta chains below, sequenced in a study of shared clonotypes between healthy human individuals. Naive CD8 isolation took CD45RO-negative cells positively selected for CCR7 and excluded terminally differentiated effector memory CD45RA+ cells. Profiled with immunoSEQ multiplex PCR; TCRdb holds only in-frame clones, not every one. Here the sample spans around 2,100,000 clones, about 95% being singletons. Sequencing used naive CD8+ T cells sorted from blood. These receptors all come from a man aged 18 to 30 in good health.

The chain uses TRBV6-5 and TRBJ2-1; D ambiguous. This CDR3 has 16 residues. The V gene lost 4 bases and the J gene lost 0 bases, with 13 bases spanning the gap. Germline V CDR1 and CDR2: MNHEY, SVGAGI. In DNA, the CDR3 is TGTGCCAGCAGTTCTCCGCAAGAGAGCTCCTACAATGAGCAGTTCTTC. Translated: CASSSPQESSYNEQFF.

The table lists this clone with a count of one. Within the sample, other DNA sequences also encode this same CDR3. The rearrangement uses TRBV11-2 and TRBJ2-7, with D uncertain. The V end lost 1 base, the J end lost 1 base, and 5 bases lay between the germline ends. The germline gives CDR1 SGHAT, CDR2 FQNNGV. CDR3 size: 13 residues. The CDR3 sequence: CASSLGVSYEQYF. In DNA form, the CDR3 reads TGTGCCAGCAGCTTAGGGGTTTCCTACGAGCAGTACTTC.

As concerns this clone: This same CDR3 is encoded by further DNA sequences in the sample. The chain recombines TRBV5-1 with TRBJ2-2; D might be TRBD2 (5 bases). The V and J ends lost 0 bases and 1 base respectively, with 7 bases between them. CDR1 SGHRS and CDR2 YFSETQ come from the germline V gene. CDR3 length equals 15 residues. The CDR3 bases are TGCGCCAGCAGCTTGGCGGGGTTGAACACCGGGGAGCTGTTTTTT. Its translation is CASSLAGLNTGELFF. The full variable domain, in which reference TRBV5-1 and TRBJ2-2 provide the parts outside the CDR3, is KAGVTQTPRYLIKTRGQQVTLSCSPISGHRSVSWYQQTPGQGLQFLFEYFSETQRNKGNFPGRFSGRQFSNSRSEMNVSTLELGDSALYLCASSLAGLNTGELFFGEGSRLTVL.

The gene calls are TRBV4-1 and TRBJ1-2, with no clear D. V was cut by 4 bases and J by 7 bases, with 10 bases left in between. This CDR3 comprises 12 residues. Germline lookup yields CDR1 MGHRA and CDR2 YSYEKL. DNA for the CDR3: TGCGCCAGCAGCCCCCCAGGAGCTGGCTACACCTTC. Encoded protein: CASSPPGAGYTF.

The chain has TRBV11-2 and TRBJ2-3, with D possibly matching TRBD1 (6 bases). Germline assignment: CDR1 SGHAT and CDR2 FQNNGV. V shed 8 bases and J shed 1 base, with 10 bases lying between them. There are 13 residues in the CDR3. The DNA of the CDR3 is TGTGCCAGCGGGAGACAGGGCACAGATACGCAGTATTTT. This translates into CASGRQGTDTQYF. Full variable domain (missing parts from reference TRBV11-2 and TRBJ2-3): EAGVAQSPRYKIIEKRQSVAFWCNPISGHATLYWYQQILGQGPKLLIQFQNNGVVDDSQLPKDRFSAERLKGVDSTLKIQPAKLEDSAVYLCASGRQGTDTQYFGPGTRLTVL.

The table lists this clone with a count of one. J is TRBJ2-1 and V is TRBV27; D may be TRBD2 (5 bases). The CDR3 loop spans 14 amino acids. Per germline, CDR1 MNHEY and CDR2 SMNVEV (reference sequence). Trimming left V 5 bases short and J 6 bases short, with 14 bases between. CDR3 sequence: CASSKIGLSNEQFF. The CDR3 DNA sequence: TGTGCCAGCAGTAAAATCGGACTTTCCAATGAGCAGTTCTTC.

This chain links TRBV11-3 with TRBJ2-2; D gene unclear. Trimming took off 1 base at V and 8 bases at J, with 14 bases between the two ends. In germline, CDR1 is SGHNT, CDR2 YENEEA. The CDR3 has 15 amino acids. The CDR3: CASSLVRGIAGELFF. The CDR3 DNA is TGTGCCAGCAGCTTAGTTCGTGGTATCGCTGGGGAGCTGTTTTTT.

The chain links TRBV4-1 to TRBJ2-7; D is unclear. CDR3 length: 17 amino acids. Looked up from germline, CDR1 is MGHRA and CDR2 is YSYEKL. V dropped 1 base and J dropped 0 bases, with 16 bases sitting between them. CDR3 in amino acids: CASSQATTGPSSYEQYF. The CDR3 DNA sequence: TGCGCCAGCAGCCAAGCCACAACCGGACCCAGCTCCTACGAGCAGTACTTC.

This clone was found once. J is TRBJ2-7 and V is TRBV7-2; no clear D gene. Germline CDR1 SGHTA, CDR2 FQGNSA. The CDR3 is 14 residues long. V shed 8 bases and J shed 2 bases, with 16 bases lying between them. CDR3 nucleotides: TGTGCCAGCCTACATCCGGTAAGCCCCTACGAGCAGTACTTC. It yields the protein CASLHPVSPYEQYF.

The V gene is TRBV29-1, the J gene TRBJ2-5; perhaps TRBD1 as D (6 bases). CDR3 length: 13 residues. V was pared by 2 bases and J by 3 bases, with 10 bases between. Germline-derived CDR1 and CDR2 are SQVTM and ANQGSEA. Here the CDR3 DNA reads TGCAGCGTTGAAACTGGGGGCGAAGAGACCCAGTACTTC. This translates into CSVETGGEETQYF.

This rearrangement joins TRBV7-2 to TRBJ2-1; D call uncertain. V dropped 11 bases and J dropped 0 bases, with 14 bases sitting between them. The CDR3 loop spans 14 amino acids. In germline, CDR1 is SGHTA, CDR2 FQGNSA. The CDR3 DNA reads as TGTGCCTGGGTGGGGTCAAACTCCTACAATGAGCAGTTCTTC. Translation: CAWVGSNSYNEQFF.

This clone was counted once. The gene calls are TRBV4-1 and TRBJ2-3, with TRBD2 matching 8 bases. V dropped 1 base and J dropped 1; count of bases not matched to a gene: 13. Germline V gene sequence: CDR1 MGHRA, CDR2 YSYEKL. The CDR3 loop spans 19 amino acids. The CDR3, as DNA: TGCGCCAGCAGCCAAGTGGGACTAGGGGAAATTGTTGGCACAGATACGCAGTATTTT. This gives the protein CASSQVGLGEIVGTDTQYF.

This clone has only one observation. The rearrangement joins TRBV18 to TRBJ1-3; D remains unclear. V gave up 2 bases and J gave up 2 bases, with 16 bases separating them. This CDR3 has 17 residues. The germline gives CDR1 KGHSH, CDR2 LQKENI. The CDR3 protein is CASSPIIPDETGNTIYF. The CDR3, as DNA: TGTGCCAGCTCACCAATTATTCCGGACGAAACTGGAAACACCATATATTTT.

The V gene is TRBV27, the J gene TRBJ1-4; no clear D gene. Trimming took 5 bases from V and 4 from J, leaving 11 bases between them. The germline V gene has CDR1 MNHEY and CDR2 SMNVEV (reference sequence). This CDR3 contains 14 residues. CDR3 coding DNA: TGTGCCAGCAGTCCCGACACATTTAATGAAAAACTGTTTTTT. Residues: CASSPDTFNEKLFF.

The J gene is TRBJ2-7, the V gene TRBV2, with D maybe TRBD1 (7 bases). Trimming stripped 7 bases from V and 3 bases from J, with 13 bases between. CDR3 size: 13 residues. The germline V gene has CDR1 SNHLY and CDR2 FYNNEI. CDR3 loop: CASKGAGNYEQYF. DNA of the CDR3: TGTGCCAGCAAGGGGGCGGGGAACTACGAGCAGTACTTC.

This clone was seen once. This chain uses TRBV9 with TRBJ1-6; 9 positions match TRBD1. With V trimmed by 4 bases and J by 10 bases, 6 bases remained unmatched. The CDR3 has 14 residues. The V gene's germline CDR1 is SGDLS and CDR2 YYNGEE. CDR3 in amino acids: CASSTRQGGSPLHF. The CDR3 DNA sequence: TGTGCCAGCAGCACCAGACAGGGGGGATCACCCCTCCACTTT. Variable domain in full (rest from reference TRBV9 and TRBJ1-6): DSGVTQTPKHLITATGQRVTLRCSPRSGDLSVYWYQQSLDQGLQFLIQYYNGEERAKGNILERFSAQQFPDLHSELNLSSLELGDSALYFCASSTRQGGSPLHFGNGTRLTVT.

The rearrangement links TRBV7-9 to TRBJ2-7, with 11 nucleotides matching TRBD2. The CDR3 has 16 residues. From germline, CDR1 is SEHNR and CDR2 FQNEAQ (reference sequence). Trimming cost V 1 base and J 2 bases; bases outside gene matches: 4. The CDR3 DNA follows: TGTGCCAGCAGCTTAGACGGGACTAGCGGAACCTACGAGCAGTACTTC. Translation gives CASSLDGTSGTYEQYF.

CDR3 amino acids: CSVEDQGGRALEQFF. CDR3 nucleotide sequence: TGCAGCGTTGAAGATCAAGGCGGGAGGGCCCTTGAGCAGTTCTTC. V usage is TRBV29-1 and J usage is TRBJ2-1; 9 bases line up with TRBD2. Germline V gene lookup returns CDR1 SQVTM and CDR2 ANQGSEA. The CDR3 contains 15 residues. With 0 bases clipped from V and 9 bases from J, the junction kept 9 bases outside the gene matches.

The V call is TRBV27, the J call TRBJ1-1; D gene ambiguous. There are 15 residues in the CDR3. V was shortened by 3 bases and J by 2 bases, with 13 bases between the two germline ends. From germline, CDR1 is MNHEY and CDR2 SMNVEV (reference sequence). The CDR3 spells CASSLAIGFNTEAFF. The DNA of the CDR3 is TGTGCCAGCAGTTTGGCAATTGGGTTTAACACTGAAGCTTTCTTT.